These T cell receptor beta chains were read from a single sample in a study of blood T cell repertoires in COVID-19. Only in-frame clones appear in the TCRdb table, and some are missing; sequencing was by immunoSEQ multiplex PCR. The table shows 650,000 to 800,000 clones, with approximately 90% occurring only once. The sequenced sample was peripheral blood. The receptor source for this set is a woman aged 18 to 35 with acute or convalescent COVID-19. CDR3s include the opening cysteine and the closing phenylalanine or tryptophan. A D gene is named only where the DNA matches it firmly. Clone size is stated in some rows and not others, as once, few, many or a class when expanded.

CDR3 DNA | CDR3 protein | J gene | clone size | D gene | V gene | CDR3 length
TGTGCCAGCAGGGGACAGGGCGGTGGGGCCGGGGAGCTGTTTTTT | CASRGQGGGAGELFF | TRBJ2-2 | once | TRBD1 | TRBV6-5 | 15
TGTGCCATCAGCGAGCAGGGAAGGTACAATGAGCAGTTCTTC | CAISEQGRYNEQFF | TRBJ2-1 | . | . | TRBV10-3 | 14
TGTGCCAGCAGTCAAATTCCGGGACAGGGCTTTCCCGGGGAGCTGTTTTTT | CASSQIPGQGFPGELFF | TRBJ2-2 | . | TRBD1 | TRBV2 | 17
TGTGCCAGCAGCTCTGAGGCAGGGGAAGCCGGGGAGCTGTTTTTT | CASSSEAGEAGELFF | TRBJ2-2 | once | . | TRBV7-9 | 15
TGTGCCTGGAGTGGGACAGGGAGCTCCTATAATTCACCCCTCCACTTT | CAWSGTGSSYNSPLHF | TRBJ1-6 | . | TRBD1 | TRBV30 | 16
TGTGCCAGCAGTGAAGCGATGCAGACAGGGGAAGCTTTCTTT | CASSEAMQTGEAFF | TRBJ1-1 | few | TRBD1 | TRBV2 | 14
TGTGCCAGCAGCCAAGAGACTCGGACTTCGCAGTTCTTC | CASSQETRTSQFF | TRBJ2-1 | . | . | TRBV3-1/TRBV3-2 | 13
TGTGCCAGCAGTGACCGACAGGGGGCGCGTGAAAAACTGTTTTTT | CASSDRQGAREKLFF | TRBJ1-4 | . | TRBD1 | TRBV2 | 15
TGTGCCAGCAGCCTTACTAGCGGGGGACACAATGAGCAGTTCTTC | CASSLTSGGHNEQFF | TRBJ2-1 | . | TRBD2 | TRBV3-1/TRBV3-2 | 15
TGCGCCAGCAGCCCGTTCGGACTGCAAACCTCCCCCGCAACTAATGAAAAACTGTTTTTT | CASSPFGLQTSPATNEKLFF | TRBJ1-4 | . | . | TRBV23-1 | 20
TGTGCCAGCAGAGATACAGGGTTAGGAAACACCATATATTTT | CASRDTGLGNTIYF | TRBJ1-3 | . | . | TRBV14 | 14
TGTGCCAGCACACTGGGACAGTATAATTCACCCCTCCACTTT | CASTLGQYNSPLHF | TRBJ1-6 | . | TRBD1 | TRBV2 | 14
TGTGCCAGCAGCTTACGGGGGGACGGGAGCACAGATACGCAGTATTTT | CASSLRGDGSTDTQYF | TRBJ2-3 | once | TRBD2 | TRBV5-5 | 16
TGTGCCAGCAGTCCGCCGGGACTGCAGGGGCAGTACTTC | CASSPPGLQGQYF | TRBJ2-7 | . | . | TRBV6-5 | 13
TGTGCCATCAGGGGACAGCGCAAGGACTACACCTTC | CAIRGQRKDYTF | TRBJ1-2 | . | TRBD1 | TRBV10-3 | 12
TGCGCCAGCAGCCTGCGGGGGGCGGGAGATACGCAGTATTTT | CASSLRGAGDTQYF | TRBJ2-3 | . | TRBD2 | TRBV4-1 | 14
TGTGCCAGAAGCCCCCGAGGAGGACCCCCTGGGGCCAACGTCCTGACTTTC | CARSPRGGPPGANVLTF | TRBJ2-6 | . | . | TRBV5-3 | 17
TGTGCCTGGAGCGGGGACAGGGAACCCAATCAGCCCCAGCATTTT | CAWSGDREPNQPQHF | TRBJ1-5 | . | TRBD1 | TRBV30 | 15
TGTGCCAGCAGCTTAGGACTGTCGGCGTTAGCTGGGGCCAACGTCCTGACTTTC | CASSLGLSALAGANVLTF | TRBJ2-6 | . | . | TRBV11-2 | 18
TGTGCCAGCAGTTTATACTCAGGCGGGGGCTATGGCTACACCTTC | CASSLYSGGGYGYTF | TRBJ1-2 | . | . | TRBV27 | 15
TGCGCCAGCATGGTCGGGGACTCGGGTCTAAATTCACCCCTCCACTTT | CASMVGDSGLNSPLHF | TRBJ1-6 | . | . | TRBV10-2 | 16
TGTGCCAGCAGTTTTCATGACAGGGCGGATGGCTACACCTTC | CASSFHDRADGYTF | TRBJ1-2 | . | TRBD1 | TRBV27 | 14
TGTGCCACCAGTGATCCCCGCTCTTACGGGAACGAGCAGTACTTC | CATSDPRSYGNEQYF | TRBJ2-7 | . | . | TRBV24-1 | 15
TGCAGCGTTGTGGTTGGCAGAACCTATGGCTACACCTTC | CSVVVGRTYGYTF | TRBJ1-2 | . | . | TRBV29-1 | 13
TGTGCCAGCATCGGGACAGGGGGACAGCCCCAGCATTTT | CASIGTGGQPQHF | TRBJ1-5 | . | TRBD1 | TRBV12-3/TRBV12-4 | 13
TGTGCCAGCAGCCAAGGGAGTAATGAGCAGTTCTTC | CASSQGSNEQFF | TRBJ2-1 | . | . | TRBV4-2 | 12
TGTGCCAGCAGTACTAGGACAGGGGGCACCGGGGAGCTGTTTTTT | CASSTRTGGTGELFF | TRBJ2-2 | . | TRBD1 | TRBV28 | 15
TGTGCCAGCAGCGAGAAAGGGGGAGTCGATCAGCCCCAGCATTTT | CASSEKGGVDQPQHF | TRBJ1-5 | . | . | TRBV9 | 15
TGCGCCAGCAGCCAAGCCCTGAACACCGGGGAGCTGTTTTTT | CASSQALNTGELFF | TRBJ2-2 | . | . | TRBV4-1 | 14
TGTGCCAGCAGCCAAGAGGCCCACTACGAGCAGTACTTC | CASSQEAHYEQYF | TRBJ2-7 | once | . | TRBV3-1/TRBV3-2 | 13
TGTGCCAGCAGAGGACTAGCGGGGGGGCGAGAGACCCAGTACTTC | CASRGLAGGRETQYF | TRBJ2-5 | . | TRBD2 | TRBV3-1/TRBV3-2 | 15
TGTGCCAGCAGCCTCCTAGGACAATGGGGTACAACTAATGAAAAACTGTTTTTT | CASSLLGQWGTTNEKLFF | TRBJ1-4 | . | . | TRBV27 | 18
TGTGCCAGCAGCCAACTTAGGGACAGGTTAGCCTACGAGCAGTACTTC | CASSQLRDRLAYEQYF | TRBJ2-7 | . | TRBD1 | TRBV13 | 16
TGTGCCAGCAGCTTAAGGGAGACGGCAAATGGCTACACCTTC | CASSLRETANGYTF | TRBJ1-2 | . | . | TRBV7-2 | 14
TGTGCCAGCCCCCTAATTAGAGCAGGGACTAACGAGCAGTACTTC | CASPLIRAGTNEQYF | TRBJ2-7 | . | TRBD2 | TRBV7-3 | 15
TGTGCCACCAGTGAGGAAGCGGGGGAAGCAGATACGCAGTATTTT | CATSEEAGEADTQYF | TRBJ2-3 | . | TRBD2 | TRBV24-1 | 15
TGCGCCAGCAGCCAAGTCTATCTCTCGGCGGGGGGGCTGGGCAATGAGCAGTTCTTC | CASSQVYLSAGGLGNEQFF | TRBJ2-1 | . | TRBD2 | TRBV4-1 | 19
TGTGCCAGCAGCGTGACAGACGTAACAGGGGCAAACACCATATATTTT | CASSVTDVTGANTIYF | TRBJ1-3 | . | TRBD1 | TRBV9 | 16
TGTGCCACTCGGGACAGGGGGCTCTATGGCTACACCTTC | CATRDRGLYGYTF | TRBJ1-2 | . | TRBD1 | TRBV19 | 13
TGTGCAAGTCGCTTAGGTAATTTTCTCGGGGAATGGTCTGGGGCCAACGTCCTGACTTTC | CASRLGNFLGEWSGANVLTF | TRBJ2-6 | . | . | TRBV12-2 | 20
TGCAGCGTTGAACTTAGCACAGATACGCAGTATTTT | CSVELSTDTQYF | TRBJ2-3 | . | . | TRBV29-1 | 12
TGTGCCAGCAGCGTAGGCGGGTACTCTGGAAACACCATATATTTT | CASSVGGYSGNTIYF | TRBJ1-3 | . | . | TRBV9 | 15
TGTGCCAGGGCACGGGGTTATAATTCACCCCTCCACTTT | CARARGYNSPLHF | TRBJ1-6 | once | . | TRBV2 | 13
TGTGCCAGCAGCGGCGAACTCAACGGGAGGGAGACTGAAGCTTTCTTT | CASSGELNGRETEAFF | TRBJ1-1 | . | . | TRBV9 | 16
TGTGCCAGCAGCCTGGTGGGGGGTCGAGGTGTTCAGCCCCAGCATTTT | CASSLVGGRGVQPQHF | TRBJ1-5 | . | . | TRBV27 | 16
TGTGCCAGCAGTGGCTTAAGGGGGCCCGGTGGCTACACCTTC | CASSGLRGPGGYTF | TRBJ1-2 | . | TRBD1 | TRBV2 | 14
TGTGCCATTCGGGGGGGCCACTATGGCTACACCTTC | CAIRGGHYGYTF | TRBJ1-2 | . | . | TRBV19 | 12
TGTGCCAGCAGCCCTGGCCCGGGACAGGTCGGGTGGACGCAGTATTTT | CASSPGPGQVGWTQYF | TRBJ2-3 | . | TRBD1 | TRBV5-4 | 16
TGTGCCAGCAGCAACAGGGCGAGGTATGGCTACACCTTC | CASSNRARYGYTF | TRBJ1-2 | . | . | TRBV21-1 | 13
TGTGCCAGCAGTCCGCACAGGACGTACACCGGGGAGCTGTTTTTT | CASSPHRTYTGELFF | TRBJ2-2 | . | . | TRBV6-2/TRBV6-3 | 15
TGTGCCAGCACCCTGTACCGGGAGTACGAGCAGTACTTC | CASTLYREYEQYF | TRBJ2-7 | . | . | TRBV6-6 | 13
TGTGCCAGCAGTGAAATGAGGGACAGTCCGGGGGCTGGGGCCAACGTCCTGACTTTC | CASSEMRDSPGAGANVLTF | TRBJ2-6 | . | . | TRBV6-1 | 19
TGTGCCATCTTTAATAGCCGGTGGGGCTACACCTTC | CAIFNSRWGYTF | TRBJ1-2 | few | . | TRBV10-3 | 12
TGCAGCGTTGTACCCGAAATATCGGGCACTGAAGCTTTCTTT | CSVVPEISGTEAFF | TRBJ1-1 | . | . | TRBV29-1 | 14